The 16 T cell receptor beta chains in this list originate from one sample, sequenced in a study of T cells in localized non-small cell lung cancer. Some clones are missing from TCRdb's copy, which holds only in-frame ones; the method was immunoSEQ multiplex PCR. The data hold about 28,000 clones, with roughly 88% observed a single time. The specimen was peripheral blood, collected before any cancer treatment. Source of these receptors: a woman aged 40-69 years with stage I lung adenocarcinoma.

The rearrangement links TRBV4-3 to TRBJ2-7, with 7 bases matching TRBD1. This CDR3 has 13 residues. CDR1 is LGHNA, CDR2 YSLEER, per germline. V gave up 4 bases and J gave up 2 bases; unmatched junction bases: 2. The CDR3 sequence is CASSLGQTYEQYF. The CDR3 DNA follows: TGCGCCAGCAGCCTGGGACAGACCTACGAGCAGTACTTC.

V and J are TRBV5-1 and TRBJ2-3; tentatively, D is TRBD1 (6 bases). This CDR3 spans 15 amino acids. The V end was cut by 4 bases, the J end by 2 bases, with 14 bases between. CDR1 is SGHRS, CDR2 YFSETQ, per germline. The CDR3 protein is CASSRSQGSTDTQYF. CDR3 in DNA: TGCGCCAGCAGCAGGAGTCAGGGGTCCACAGATACGCAGTATTTT.

The rearrangement links TRBV7-9 to TRBJ2-7, with 8 positions matching TRBD2. The CDR3 is 15 residues long. The V segment lost 6 bases and the J segment 0 bases; nucleotides outside the gene matches: 7. The V gene's germline CDR1 is SEHNR and CDR2 FQNEAQ (reference sequence). The DNA of the CDR3 is TGTGCCAGCAGTTCAACTAGCGGAATCTCCTACGAGCAGTACTTC. Translating gives CASSSTSGISYEQYF.

The CDR3 is CASSLSAGANTGELFF. CDR3 in DNA: TGTGCCAGCAGCTTATCAGCGGGAGCGAACACCGGGGAGCTGTTTTTT. The rearrangement uses TRBV7-3 and TRBJ2-2; 8 nucleotides align to TRBD2. The CDR3 consists of 16 residues. After removal of 2 bases from V and 0 bases from J, the junction contained 2 bases not matched to a gene. The germline CDR1 and CDR2 sequences are SGHTA and FQGTGA.

The genes are TRBV9 and TRBJ2-1, with D possibly matching TRBD2 (5 bases). V was clipped by 0 bases and J by 6 bases, with 7 bases between them. The length of the CDR3 is 13 residues. From germline, CDR1 is SGDLS and CDR2 YYNGEE. The DNA of the CDR3 is TGTGCCAGCAGCGTAGGAACTAGCAATGAGCAGTTCTTC. This gives the protein CASSVGTSNEQFF. The variable domain in full, with the rest retrieved from reference TRBV9 and TRBJ2-1, is DSGVTQTPKHLITATGQRVTLRCSPRSGDLSVYWYQQSLDQGLQFLIQYYNGEERAKGNILERFSAQQFPDLHSELNLSSLELGDSALYFCASSVGTSNEQFFGPGTRLTVL.

This chain links TRBV5-1 with TRBJ1-1; maybe TRBD1 (6 bases). With 4 bases removed from V and 2 bases from J, the gap between germline ends came to 15 bases. Germline V gene data show CDR1 as SGHRS and CDR2 as YFSETQ. The CDR3 contains 15 residues. The CDR3 DNA is TGCGCCAGCAGCGGCGGTGACAGGCATAACACTGAAGCTTTCTTT. It encodes CASSGGDRHNTEAFF.

V gene TRBV6-6 combines with J gene TRBJ1-5, with D possibly matching TRBD1 (5 bases). There are 14 residues in the CDR3. Trimming stripped 6 bases from V and 1 base from J, with 10 bases between. The germline gives CDR1 MNHNY, CDR2 SVGAGI (reference sequence). The CDR3 reads CASRGQGSNQPQHF. The CDR3 DNA reads TGTGCCAGCAGGGGGCAAGGGAGCAATCAGCCCCAGCATTTT.

J is TRBJ1-1 and V is TRBV5-5, with D perhaps TRBD1 (5 bases). The V end lost 6 bases, the J end lost 3 bases, and 15 bases lay between the germline ends. Per germline, CDR1 SGHKS and CDR2 YYEKEE (reference sequence). This CDR3 spans 14 amino acids. The CDR3 region has the DNA TGTGCCAGCACCCTGGGGTCGGGGCACACTGAAGCTTTCTTT. Translated: CASTLGSGHTEAFF.

This sequence joins TRBV7-8 and TRBJ2-3, with 8 bases that match TRBD2. Germline-derived CDR1 and CDR2 are SGHVS and FQNEAQ. This CDR3 spans 17 amino acids. Germline trimming cut 5 bases from V and 0 bases from J; bases unmatched to any gene: 10. CDR3 loop: CASSVRDSGKSTDTQYF. DNA for the CDR3: TGTGCCAGCAGCGTAAGGGATAGCGGGAAGAGCACAGATACGCAGTATTTT. The full variable domain, its missing parts supplied by reference TRBV7-8 and TRBJ2-3, is GAGVSQSPRYKVAKRGQDVALRCDPISGHVSLFWYQQALGQGPEFLTYFQNEAQLDKSGLPSDRFFAERPEGSVSTLKIQRTQQEDSAVYLCASSVRDSGKSTDTQYFGPGTRLTVL.

By share, this clone ranks as medium-sized. The J gene is TRBJ1-3, the V gene TRBV30, with D tentatively TRBD1 (6 bases). Trimming took 3 bases from V and 4 from J, leaving 13 bases between them. Germline V gives CDR1 GTSNPN, CDR2 SVGIG (reference sequence). The CDR3 spans 14 residues. The CDR3 DNA is TGTGCCTGGAGAGCTCAGGGGTTCGGAAACACCATATATTTT. It encodes CAWRAQGFGNTIYF.

The chain is built from TRBV10-3 and TRBJ1-2, with no clear D. Trimming left V 0 bases short and J 1 base short, with 6 bases between. This CDR3 contains 14 residues. CDR1 ENHRY and CDR2 SYGVKD come from the germline V gene. This CDR3 reads CAISESGSNYGYTF. CDR3 DNA: TGTGCCATCAGTGAGTCGGGGAGTAACTATGGCTACACCTTC.

The rearrangement uses TRBV5-1 and TRBJ1-5; 8 positions match TRBD1. Trimming took 7 bases from V and 0 from J; bases not matched to a gene: 6. This CDR3 spans 15 amino acids. The germline gives CDR1 SGHRS, CDR2 YFSETQ. In DNA, the CDR3 is TGCGCCAGCTCGACAGGGGAGTATAGCAATCAGCCCCAGCATTTT. Translating it yields CASSTGEYSNQPQHF.

The chain recombines TRBV7-9 with TRBJ1-5; TRBD1 might be the D (6 bases). CDR3 length: 15 residues. Trimming stripped 4 bases from V and 7 bases from J, with 17 bases between. Germline values: CDR1 SEHNR, CDR2 FQNEAQ (reference sequence). CDR3 loop: CASSSGQRRDQPQHF. The CDR3 bases are TGTGCCAGCAGCTCAGGACAGCGACGGGACCAGCCCCAGCATTTT.

J is TRBJ2-5 and V is TRBV20-1, with a weak D call TRBD1 (5 bases). V lost 5 bases to trimming and J lost 2 bases, with 6 bases between them. The germline CDR1 and CDR2 sequences are DFQATT and SNEGSKA (reference sequence). The CDR3 is 11 amino acids. CDR3 loop: CSAYRQETQYF. CDR3 DNA sequence: TGCAGTGCTTACAGGCAAGAGACCCAGTACTTC.

The V and J genes are TRBV7-2 and TRBJ2-7, with 12 bases that match TRBD2. This CDR3 is built from 15 residues. Trimming removed 3 bases from V and 9 bases from J; junction bases left unmatched: 9. Germline CDR1 and CDR2: SGHTA and FQGNSA. The CDR3 spells CASSFSSGRVVGQYF. Written as DNA, the CDR3 is TGTGCCAGCAGCTTCTCTAGCGGGAGGGTGGTTGGGCAGTACTTC.

The chain uses TRBV29-1 and TRBJ2-5; D possibly matches TRBD1 or TRBD2 (5 bases each). Trimming removed 3 bases at V and 4 bases at J, with 12 bases between. Germline V lookup: CDR1 SQVTM, CDR2 ANQGSEA. The CDR3 length is 13 residues. CDR3 amino acids: CSVERDVRETQYF. For the CDR3, the DNA is TGCAGCGTTGAGAGGGACGTTCGAGAGACCCAGTACTTC.